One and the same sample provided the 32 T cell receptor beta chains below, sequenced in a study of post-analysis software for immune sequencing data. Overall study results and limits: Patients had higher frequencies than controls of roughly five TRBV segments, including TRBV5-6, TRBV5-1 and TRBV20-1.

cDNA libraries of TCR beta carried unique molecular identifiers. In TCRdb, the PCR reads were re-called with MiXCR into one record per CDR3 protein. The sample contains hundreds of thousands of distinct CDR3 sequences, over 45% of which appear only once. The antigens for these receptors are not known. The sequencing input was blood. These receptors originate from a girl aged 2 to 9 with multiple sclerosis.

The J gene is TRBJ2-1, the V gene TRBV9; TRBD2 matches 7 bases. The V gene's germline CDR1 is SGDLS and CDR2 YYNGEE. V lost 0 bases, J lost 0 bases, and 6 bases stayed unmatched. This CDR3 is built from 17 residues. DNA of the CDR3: TGTGCCAGCAGCGTAGTGGGAGGGATTAGCTCCTACAATGAGCAGTTCTTC. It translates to CASSVVGGISSYNEQFF.

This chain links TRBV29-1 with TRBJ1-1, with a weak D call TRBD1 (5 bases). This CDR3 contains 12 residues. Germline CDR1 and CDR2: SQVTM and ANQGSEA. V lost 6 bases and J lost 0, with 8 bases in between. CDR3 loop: CSVGTLNTEAFF. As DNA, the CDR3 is TGCAGCGTCGGGACCTTGAACACTGAAGCTTTCTTT.

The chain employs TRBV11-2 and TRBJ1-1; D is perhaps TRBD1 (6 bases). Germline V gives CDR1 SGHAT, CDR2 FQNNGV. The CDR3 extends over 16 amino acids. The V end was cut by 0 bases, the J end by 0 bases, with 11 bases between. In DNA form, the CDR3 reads TGTGCCAGCAGCTTAGAGGGGGCAGGCTTGAACACTGAAGCTTTCTTT. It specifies CASSLEGAGLNTEAFF.

CDR3 region: CSAREGSWADTQYF. CDR3 bases: TGCAGTGCTAGAGAGGGAAGTTGGGCAGATACGCAGTATTTT. The chain links TRBV20-1 to TRBJ2-3; D remains ambiguous. Germline CDR1 and CDR2: DFQATT and SNEGSKA (reference sequence). Between the trimmed V and J ends, which lost 0 bases and 4 bases, there was a span of 11 bases. This CDR3 has 14 residues.

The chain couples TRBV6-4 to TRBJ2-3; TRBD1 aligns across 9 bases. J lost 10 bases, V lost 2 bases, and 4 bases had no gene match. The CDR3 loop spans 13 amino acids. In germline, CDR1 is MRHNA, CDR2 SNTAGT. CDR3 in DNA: TGTGCCAGCAGTGACGCGAGGGACAGGGCGCAGTATTTT. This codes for CASSDARDRAQYF.

The CDR3 region is CASSQEQSAVYNEQFF. The CDR3 DNA sequence: TGTGCCAGCAGCCAAGAACAGAGCGCGGTATACAATGAGCAGTTCTTC. The chain employs TRBV4-2 and TRBJ2-1; no reliable D call. The CDR3 runs 16 residues. V dropped 0 bases and J dropped 4 bases, with 13 bases sitting between them. Per the germline V gene, CDR1 is LGHNA and CDR2 is YNFKEQ.

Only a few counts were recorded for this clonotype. CDR3 residues: CASSQDDGSETQYF. The CDR3 coding sequence is TGCGCCAGCAGCCAAGATGACGGATCGGAGACCCAGTACTTC. The chain is built from TRBV4-1 and TRBJ2-5, with D unresolved. The CDR3 extends over 14 amino acids. Germline V CDR1 and CDR2: MGHRA, YSYEKL. V was cut by 0 bases and J by 5 bases, with 10 bases left in between.

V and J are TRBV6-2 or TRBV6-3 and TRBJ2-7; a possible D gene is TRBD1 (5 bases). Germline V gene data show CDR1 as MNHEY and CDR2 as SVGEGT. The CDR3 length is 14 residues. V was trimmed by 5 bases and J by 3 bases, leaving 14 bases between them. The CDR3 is CASSRPPGIYEQYF. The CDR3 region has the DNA TGTGCCAGCAGTCGACCCCCAGGGATCTACGAGCAGTACTTC.

The chain's CDR3 is CASGQGTTDTQYF. DNA of the CDR3: TGCGCCAGCGGCCAGGGGACCACAGATACGCAGTATTTT. The chain couples TRBV5-1 to TRBJ2-3; maybe TRBD1 (6 bases). This CDR3 is 13 amino acids long. Germline V CDR1 and CDR2: SGHRS, YFSETQ. Trimming cost V 7 bases and J 2 bases, with 11 bases left between them.

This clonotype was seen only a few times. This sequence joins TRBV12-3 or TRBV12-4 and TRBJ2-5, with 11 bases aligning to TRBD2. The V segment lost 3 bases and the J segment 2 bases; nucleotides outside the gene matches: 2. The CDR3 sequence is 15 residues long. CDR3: CASSFTSGGQETQYF. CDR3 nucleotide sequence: TGTGCCAGCAGTTTTACTAGCGGGGGACAAGAGACCCAGTACTTC.

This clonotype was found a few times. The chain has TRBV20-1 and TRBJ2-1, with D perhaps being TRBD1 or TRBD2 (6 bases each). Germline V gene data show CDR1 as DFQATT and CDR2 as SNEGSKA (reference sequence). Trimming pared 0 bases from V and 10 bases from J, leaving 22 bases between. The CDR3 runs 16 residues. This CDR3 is CSARDYEGGGSEEQFF. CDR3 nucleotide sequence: TGCAGTGCTAGAGATTACGAAGGAGGGGGGAGTGAGGAGCAGTTCTTC.

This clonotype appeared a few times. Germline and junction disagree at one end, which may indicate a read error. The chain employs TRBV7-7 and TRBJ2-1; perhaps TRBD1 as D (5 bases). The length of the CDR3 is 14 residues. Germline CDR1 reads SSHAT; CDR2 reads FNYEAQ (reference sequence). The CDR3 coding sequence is TGTGCTAGCAGCCCCGTGGACAAGGTCAATGAGCAGTTCTTC. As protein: CASSPVDKVNEQFF.

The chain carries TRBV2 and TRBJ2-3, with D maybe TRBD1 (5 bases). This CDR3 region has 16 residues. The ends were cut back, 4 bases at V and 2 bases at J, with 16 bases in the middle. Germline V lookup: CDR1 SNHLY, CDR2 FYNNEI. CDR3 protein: CASSARQSANTDTQYF. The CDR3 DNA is TGTGCCAGCAGTGCCCGACAGTCGGCTAACACAGATACGCAGTATTTT.

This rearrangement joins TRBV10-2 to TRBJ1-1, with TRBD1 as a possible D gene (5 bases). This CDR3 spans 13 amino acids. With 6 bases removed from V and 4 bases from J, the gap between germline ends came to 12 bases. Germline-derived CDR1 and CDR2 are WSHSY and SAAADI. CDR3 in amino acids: CASRDRFGTEAFF. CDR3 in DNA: TGCGCCAGCAGAGACAGATTCGGCACTGAAGCTTTCTTT.

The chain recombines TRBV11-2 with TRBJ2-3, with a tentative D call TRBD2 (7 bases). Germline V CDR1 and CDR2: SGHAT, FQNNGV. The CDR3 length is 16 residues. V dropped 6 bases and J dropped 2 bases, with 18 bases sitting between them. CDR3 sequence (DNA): TGTGCCAGCAGTTCCGGATCGGGGGGCACCACAGATACGCAGTATTTT. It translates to CASSSGSGGTTDTQYF. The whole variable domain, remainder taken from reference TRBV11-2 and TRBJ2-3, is EAGVAQSPRYKIIEKRQSVAFWCNPISGHATLYWYQQILGQGPKLLIQFQNNGVVDDSQLPKDRFSAERLKGVDSTLKIQPAKLEDSAVYLCASSSGSGGTTDTQYFGPGTRLTVL.

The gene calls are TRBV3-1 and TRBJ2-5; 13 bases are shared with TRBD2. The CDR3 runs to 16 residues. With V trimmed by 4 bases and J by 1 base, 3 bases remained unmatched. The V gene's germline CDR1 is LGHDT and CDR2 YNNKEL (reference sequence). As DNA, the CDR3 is TGTGCCAGCAGCCGACGGACTAGCGGGAGCCAAGAGACCCAGTACTTC. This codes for CASSRRTSGSQETQYF.

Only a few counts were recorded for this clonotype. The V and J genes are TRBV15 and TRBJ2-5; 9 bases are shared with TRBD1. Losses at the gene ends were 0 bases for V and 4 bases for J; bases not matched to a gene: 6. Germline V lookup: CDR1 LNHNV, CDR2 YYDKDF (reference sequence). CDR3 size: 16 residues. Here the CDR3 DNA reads TGTGCCACCAGCAGAGACTTCATGACAGGGGGAGAGACCCAGTACTTC. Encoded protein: CATSRDFMTGGETQYF.

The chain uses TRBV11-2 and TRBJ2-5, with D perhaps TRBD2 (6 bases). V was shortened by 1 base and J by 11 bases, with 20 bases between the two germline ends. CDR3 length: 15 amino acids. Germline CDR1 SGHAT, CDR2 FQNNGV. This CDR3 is CASSLGGGPGGEQYF. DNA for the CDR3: TGTGCCAGCAGCTTAGGGGGAGGCCCCGGCGGGGAGCAGTACTTC.

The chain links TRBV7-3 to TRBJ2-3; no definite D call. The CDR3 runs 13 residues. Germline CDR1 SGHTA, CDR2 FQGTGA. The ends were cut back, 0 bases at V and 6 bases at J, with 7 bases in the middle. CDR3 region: CASSLTGSDTQYF. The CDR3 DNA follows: TGTGCCAGCAGCTTAACAGGGTCCGATACGCAGTATTTT.

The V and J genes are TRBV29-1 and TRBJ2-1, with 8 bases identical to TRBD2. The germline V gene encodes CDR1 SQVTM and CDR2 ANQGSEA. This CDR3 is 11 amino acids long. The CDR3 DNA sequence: TGCGGGGGACTAGTGTACAATGAGCAGTTCTTC. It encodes CGGLVYNEQFF.

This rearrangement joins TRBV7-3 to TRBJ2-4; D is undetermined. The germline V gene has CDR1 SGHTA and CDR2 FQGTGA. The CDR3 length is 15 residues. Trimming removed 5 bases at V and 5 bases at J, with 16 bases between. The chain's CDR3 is CASSLRAQIENIQYF. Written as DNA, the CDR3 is TGTGCCAGCAGCCTAAGGGCGCAGATCGAAAACATTCAGTACTTC.

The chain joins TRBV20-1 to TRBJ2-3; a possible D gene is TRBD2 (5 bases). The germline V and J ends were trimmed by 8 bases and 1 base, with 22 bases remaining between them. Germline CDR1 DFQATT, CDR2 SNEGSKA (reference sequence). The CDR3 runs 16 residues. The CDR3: CSYQERSRTGTDTQYF. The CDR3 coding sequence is TGCAGTTACCAAGAGCGGTCTCGGACGGGCACAGATACGCAGTATTTT.

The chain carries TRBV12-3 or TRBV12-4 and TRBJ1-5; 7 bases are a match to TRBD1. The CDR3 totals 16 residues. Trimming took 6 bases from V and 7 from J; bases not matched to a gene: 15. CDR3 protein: CASRRQGRGGEQPQHF. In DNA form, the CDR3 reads TGTGCCAGCAGACGACAGGGAAGGGGTGGTGAACAGCCCCAGCATTTT.

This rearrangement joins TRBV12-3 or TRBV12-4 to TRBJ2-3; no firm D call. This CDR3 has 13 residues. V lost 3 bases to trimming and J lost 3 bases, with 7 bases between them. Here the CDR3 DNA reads TGTGCCAGCAGTTTTCTTCGAACAGATACGCAGTATTTT. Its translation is CASSFLRTDTQYF.

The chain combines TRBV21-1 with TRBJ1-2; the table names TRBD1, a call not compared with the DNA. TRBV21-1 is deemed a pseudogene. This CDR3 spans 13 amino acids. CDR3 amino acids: CARTGQGARGYTF. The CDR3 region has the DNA TGTGCCAGAACAGGACAGGGGGCGAGGGGCTACACCTTC.

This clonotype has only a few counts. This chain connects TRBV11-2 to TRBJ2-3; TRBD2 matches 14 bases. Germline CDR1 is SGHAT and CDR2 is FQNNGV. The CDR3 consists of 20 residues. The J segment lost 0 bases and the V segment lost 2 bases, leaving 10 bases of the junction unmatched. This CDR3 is CASSLSPGLAGVNSTDTQYF. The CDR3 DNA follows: TGTGCCAGCAGCTTAAGCCCGGGACTAGCGGGGGTGAACAGCACAGATACGCAGTATTTT.

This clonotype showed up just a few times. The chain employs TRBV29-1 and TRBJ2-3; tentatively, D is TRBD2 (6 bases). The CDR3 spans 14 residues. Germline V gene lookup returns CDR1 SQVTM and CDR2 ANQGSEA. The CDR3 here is CIVGEAGVTDTQYF. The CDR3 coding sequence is TGCATTGTGGGAGAAGCGGGCGTCACAGATACGCAGTATTTT.

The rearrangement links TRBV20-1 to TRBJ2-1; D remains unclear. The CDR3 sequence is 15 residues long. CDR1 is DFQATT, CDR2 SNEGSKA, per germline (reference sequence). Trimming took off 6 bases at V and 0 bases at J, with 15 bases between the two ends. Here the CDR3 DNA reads TGCAGTGCCCTGACTGTAGACCGCTCCTACAATGAGCAGTTCTTC. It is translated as CSALTVDRSYNEQFF.

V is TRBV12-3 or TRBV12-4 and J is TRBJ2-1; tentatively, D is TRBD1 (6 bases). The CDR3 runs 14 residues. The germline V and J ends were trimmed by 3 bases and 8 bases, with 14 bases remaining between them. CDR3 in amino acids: CASSFRTEGDEQFF. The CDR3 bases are TGTGCCAGCAGTTTCCGGACAGAAGGCGATGAGCAGTTCTTC.

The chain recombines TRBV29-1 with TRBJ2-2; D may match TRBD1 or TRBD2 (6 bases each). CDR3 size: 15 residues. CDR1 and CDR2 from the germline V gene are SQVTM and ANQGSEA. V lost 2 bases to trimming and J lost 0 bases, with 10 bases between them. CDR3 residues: CSVETGAANTGELFF. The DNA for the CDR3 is TGCAGCGTTGAAACGGGGGCAGCGAACACCGGGGAGCTGTTTTTT.

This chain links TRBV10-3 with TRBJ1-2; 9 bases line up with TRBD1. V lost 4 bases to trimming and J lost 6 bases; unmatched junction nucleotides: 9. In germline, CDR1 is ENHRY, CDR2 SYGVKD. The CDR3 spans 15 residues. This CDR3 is CAISVGQGMWDGYTF. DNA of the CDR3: TGTGCCATCAGTGTGGGACAGGGAATGTGGGATGGCTACACCTTC.

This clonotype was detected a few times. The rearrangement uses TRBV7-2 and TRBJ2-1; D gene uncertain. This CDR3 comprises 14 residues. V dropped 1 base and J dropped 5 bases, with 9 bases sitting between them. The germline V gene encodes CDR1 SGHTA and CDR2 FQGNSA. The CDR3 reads CASSLGAVHNEQFF. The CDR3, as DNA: TGTGCCAGCAGCTTAGGTGCAGTTCACAATGAGCAGTTCTTC.